These 7 T cell receptor beta chains share one sample of origin, sequenced in a study of identical twins. MiXCR was run by TCRdb on the 5' RACE reads, yielding one entry per CDR3 protein. The sample has about 530,000 distinct CDR3 sequences; 13% to 15% are singletons. Another study also made use of these data, one on yellow fever vaccine responses in identical twins.

What was sequenced was CD4+ T cells sorted from blood. The source of these receptors is a woman younger than 30 in good health.

The chain joins TRBV7-8 to TRBJ2-7, with D perhaps TRBD2 (5 bases). CDR1 is SGHVS and CDR2 is FQNEAQ in the germline V gene. The CDR3 consists of 13 residues. Trimming stripped 5 bases from V and 4 bases from J, with 12 bases between. CDR3 sequence reads: CASSPTGDYEQYV. Here the CDR3 DNA reads TGTGCCAGCAGCCCCACCGGGGATTACGAGCAGTACGTC.

There are a few counts of this clonotype. The V and J genes are TRBV5-1 and TRBJ2-6; possible D gene TRBD1, 5 bases. CDR3 length: 16 residues. V was clipped by 1 base and J by 2 bases, with 10 bases between them. Germline CDR1 and CDR2: SGHRS and YFSETQ. The CDR3 protein is CASSLTGSTGANVLTF. CDR3 coding DNA: TGCGCCAGCAGCTTGACAGGATCAACTGGGGCCAACGTCCTGACTTTC.

In this sample, this clonotype turned up many times. The chain is built from TRBV12-3 or TRBV12-4 and TRBJ2-1; TRBD2 aligns across 11 bases. The CDR3 runs to 17 residues. After removal of 1 base from V and 2 bases from J, the junction contained 4 bases not matched to a gene. CDR3 sequence reads: CASSLVLAGGAYNEQFF. In nucleotides, the CDR3 is TGTGCCAGCAGTTTAGTTCTAGCGGGAGGAGCCTACAATGAGCAGTTCTTC.

The rearrangement links TRBV21-1 to TRBJ2-7; the D call TRBD1 from the table was never checked on the DNA. TRBV21-1 is a pseudogene segment. CDR3 length: 16 residues. The CDR3 bases are TGTGCCAGCAGCAAAGTGGGGACAGAGCCCTCGGACGAGCAGTACTTC. It yields the protein CASSKVGTEPSDEQYF.

The chain couples TRBV20-1 to TRBJ2-3; TRBD2 agrees at 9 bases. V shed 2 bases, J shed 0 bases, and the junction held 6 bases outside the gene matches. This CDR3 is built from 16 residues. The germline CDR1 and CDR2 sequences are DFQATT and SNEGSKA (reference sequence). The CDR3 region is CSARTLAGVSTDTQYF. The CDR3, as DNA: TGCAGTGCTAGAACCTTAGCGGGAGTGAGCACAGATACGCAGTATTTT.

The V call is TRBV28, the J call TRBJ2-3; unclear D gene. Trimming pared 8 bases from V and 2 bases from J, leaving 8 bases between. The CDR3 totals 12 residues. The germline V gene has CDR1 MDHEN and CDR2 SYDVKM. As DNA, the CDR3 is TGTGCCAGCGGCCGTATCACAGATACGCAGTATTTT. It codes for CASGRITDTQYF.

J is TRBJ1-6 and V is TRBV6-5; D call uncertain. V lost 0 bases, J lost 6 bases, and 12 bases lay in between. The germline gives CDR1 MNHEY, CDR2 SVGAGI. The CDR3 length is 16 residues. The chain's CDR3 is CASSYSGWTGNSPLHF. The CDR3 DNA reads as TGTGCCAGCAGTTACTCCGGGTGGACTGGTAATTCACCCCTCCACTTT.